This is a list of T cell receptor beta chains from one sample in a study of cytomegalovirus exposure and HLA in healthy donors. Profiling relied on immunoSEQ multiplex PCR, and the TCRdb table lists in-frame clones only, not all of them. The repertoire includes about 140,000 clones, approximately 82% of them detected once, and around 1.5% sits in the top ten. The sample comprised PBMCs. The receptors were sampled from a man under 40 in good health and CMV-seropositive. CDR3s include the opening cysteine and the closing phenylalanine or tryptophan. A D gene is named only where the DNA matches it firmly. Clone size, where shown, is once, few, many, or a class for clones that have expanded.

j_call	v_call	clone_size	d_call	cdr3_nt	cdr3_aa
TRBJ2-5	TRBV25-1	NA	NA	TGTGCCAGCAGTGAATATCGGGGGTGGACACAAGAGACCCAGTACTTC	CASSEYRGWTQETQYF
TRBJ2-7	TRBV13	NA	TRBD2	TGTGCCAGCAGCTTCAGCGGGAGAGTAAACGAGCAGTACTTC	CASSFSGRVNEQYF
TRBJ2-1	TRBV6-1	NA	TRBD2	TGTGCCAGCAGTGAAGCGGGGGCGGGAGGCCTCTCCTACAATGAGCAGTTCTTC	CASSEAGAGGLSYNEQFF
TRBJ1-2	TRBV4-1	many	TRBD1	TGCGCCAGCAGCGACAGGGGAGGTGGCTATGGCTACACCTTC	CASSDRGGGYGYTF
TRBJ1-1	TRBV27	NA	NA	TGTGCCCTTCCTTTGCTAGGGGATTTGGGTTTGAATACTGAAGCTTTCTTT	CALPLLGDLGLNTEAFF
TRBJ2-2	TRBV15	NA	TRBD2	TGTGCCACCAGCAGAAAAGCGGGGCCCGGGGAGCTGTTTTTT	CATSRKAGPGELFF
TRBJ1-5	TRBV18	once	NA	TGTGCCAGCTCACCAAGTCGGAATCAGCCCCAGCATTTT	CASSPSRNQPQHF
TRBJ1-3	TRBV19	NA	NA	TGTGCCAGTAGTCAAGACCGGAGCTCTGGAAACACCATATATTTT	CASSQDRSSGNTIYF
TRBJ2-2	TRBV11-3	NA	NA	TGTGCCAGCAGCTTGGCGGACACCGGGGAGCTGTTTTTT	CASSLADTGELFF
TRBJ1-2	TRBV9	NA	NA	TGTGCCAGCAGGGGGCTAGGTGGCTACACCTTC	CASRGLGGYTF
TRBJ2-5	TRBV5-4	NA	NA	TGTGCCAGCAGCCTTCAAGAGACCCAGTACTTC	CASSLQETQYF
TRBJ2-5	TRBV19	NA	NA	TGTGCCAGTAGTCTGATTACAGGGTTTCAAGAGACCCAGTACTTC	CASSLITGFQETQYF
TRBJ1-1	TRBV5-6	few	TRBD1	TGTGCCAGCAGCTTGCGCCAGGGGGCTGGTGAAGCTTTCTTT	CASSLRQGAGEAFF
TRBJ2-7	TRBV28	few	NA	TGTGCCAGCAGTTTACGGAGGAGCTCCTACGAGCAGTACTTC	CASSLRRSSYEQYF
TRBJ1-3	TRBV7-8	NA	NA	TGTGCCAGCAGCTTATCTGCTGTAGCTGGAAACACCATATATTTT	CASSLSAVAGNTIYF
TRBJ2-1	TRBV4-1	NA	NA	TGCGCCAGCAGCCAAATGAAGCCCCACAATGAGCAGTTCTTC	CASSQMKPHNEQFF
TRBJ2-7	TRBV28	once	TRBD1	TGTGCCAGCACCAGGGACAGGGTCGACGAGCAGTACTTC	CASTRDRVDEQYF
TRBJ2-7	TRBV28	once	NA	TGTGCCAGCAGTTTCGGGGCCTACGAGCAGTACTTC	CASSFGAYEQYF
TRBJ2-1	TRBV19	NA	NA	TGTGCCAGTAGGGCCTCCCCAGGGACTGGACACAATGAGCAGTTCTTC	CASRASPGTGHNEQFF
TRBJ2-5	TRBV4-2	NA	NA	TGTGCCAGCAGCCAACGTAGCGGCGGACAAGAGACCCAGTACTTC	CASSQRSGGQETQYF
TRBJ2-2	TRBV2	few	TRBD2	TGTGCCAGCTTGGAGGCTAGCGGGAGTCAGAACACCGGGGAGCTGTTTTTT	CASLEASGSQNTGELFF
TRBJ2-3	TRBV7-2	NA	TRBD2	TGTGCCAGCAGCTCCCAGACTAGCGGGGCCTTCACAGATACGCAGTATTTT	CASSSQTSGAFTDTQYF
TRBJ2-5	TRBV7-9	NA	TRBD1	TGTGCCAGCAGCCCGCGGACAGGGGTGGGGGAGACCCAGTACTTC	CASSPRTGVGETQYF
TRBJ1-3	TRBV4-1	NA	NA	TGCGCCAGCAGCCAAAACTCCGAGGAAACAGGGTACAGTGGAAACACCATATATTTT	CASSQNSEETGYSGNTIYF
TRBJ2-1	TRBV2	NA	NA	TGTGCCAGCAGTGAAGTCGAGGAGCAGTTCTTC	CASSEVEEQFF
TRBJ2-1	TRBV9	NA	TRBD2	TGTGCCAGCAGCTTTAGCGGGGACCCCTACAATGAGCAGTTCTTC	CASSFSGDPYNEQFF
TRBJ2-2	TRBV27	NA	NA	TGTGCCAGCAGTTTCGGGTGGAGGGCGGGGAACACCGGGGAGCTGTTTTTT	CASSFGWRAGNTGELFF
TRBJ1-1	TRBV9	NA	TRBD1	TGTGCCAGCAGTCAGACAGGGCAGTTTATGAACACTGAAGCTTTCTTT	CASSQTGQFMNTEAFF
TRBJ1-1	TRBV6-5	NA	TRBD1	TGTGCCAGCAGTTGGCTACAGGGGACCGCTGAAGCTTTCTTT	CASSWLQGTAEAFF
TRBJ2-7	TRBV5-6	NA	NA	TGTGCCAGCAGCTCCCGTTCCGAGCAGTACTTC	CASSSRSEQYF
TRBJ1-1	TRBV5-1	NA	NA	TGCGCCAGCAGCTTGGGTGGGGCTAGGGCTGGCACTGAAGCTTTCTTT	CASSLGGARAGTEAFF
TRBJ2-1	TRBV29-1	NA	NA	TGCAGCGTTGATGCGCGGGGAGACTACAATGAGCAGTTCTTC	CSVDARGDYNEQFF
TRBJ2-2	TRBV7-8	NA	NA	TGTGCCAGCAGCCCTAGGGGGTTGGGCACCGGGGAGCTGTTTTTT	CASSPRGLGTGELFF
TRBJ2-7	TRBV11-1	once	NA	TGTGCCAGCAGTCTAAGGGGCTCTGGATCCTACGAGCAGTACTTC	CASSLRGSGSYEQYF
TRBJ1-1	TRBV7-2	NA	NA	TGTGCCAGCAGCTTAGAAGGGGGGCGGGGGGCTGAAGCTTTCTTT	CASSLEGGRGAEAFF
TRBJ2-7	TRBV7-9	once	NA	TGTTCCAGCAGCTTACATCAAAACGAGCAGTACTTC	CSSSLHQNEQYF
TRBJ2-1	TRBV9	NA	TRBD2	TGTGCCAGCAGCCTGGGACTAGCGGGAGTAGGTTACAATGAGCAGTTCTTC	CASSLGLAGVGYNEQFF
TRBJ1-3	TRBV6-5	NA	TRBD1	TGTGCCAGCAGACAGGGGTCTGGAAACACCATATATTTT	CASRQGSGNTIYF
TRBJ2-7	TRBV7-2	NA	NA	TGTGCCAGCAGCTCAGGGGCTTCGGGGGAGCAGTACTTC	CASSSGASGEQYF
TRBJ2-1	TRBV29-1	NA	TRBD1	TGCAGCGTGAGGGACAGAGGCTGGGACAATGAGCAGTTCTTC	CSVRDRGWDNEQFF
TRBJ2-7	TRBV28	NA	TRBD2	TGTGCCAGCGTAACTAGCGGGAGAAAATACGAGCAGTACTTC	CASVTSGRKYEQYF
TRBJ2-3	TRBV15	NA	NA	TGTGCCACCAGCAGAGTCGGCGGGGGCACAGATACGCAGTATTTT	CATSRVGGGTDTQYF
TRBJ2-7	TRBV2	few	TRBD2	TGTGCCAGCACCCGGACTAGCGGCACCTACGAGCAGTACTTC	CASTRTSGTYEQYF
TRBJ2-2	TRBV5-4	NA	NA	TGTGCCAGCAGCTTGGTGGGGGCGAACGGCGGGGAGCTGTTTTTT	CASSLVGANGGELFF
TRBJ2-7	TRBV27	once	NA	TGTGCCGGCAGTTTTAGCGGGACAGACCGGGAGCAGTACTTC	CAGSFSGTDREQYF
TRBJ2-1	TRBV7-3	NA	TRBD1	TGTGCCAGCAGCCCCGGGACAGGGGGCAATGAGCAGTTCTTC	CASSPGTGGNEQFF
TRBJ2-7	TRBV5-4	once	TRBD2	TGTGCCAGCAGCTCCTCGACTAGCGGGACTTCCTACGAGCAGTACTTC	CASSSSTSGTSYEQYF
TRBJ2-2	TRBV7-6	NA	NA	TGTGCCAGCAGCAATACCCAGGGAAATCCGAACACCGGGGAGCTGTTTTTT	CASSNTQGNPNTGELFF
TRBJ2-2	TRBV23-1	NA	NA	TGCGCCAGCAGTCATCCGCAGGGGGGGAACACCGGGGAGCTGTTTTTT	CASSHPQGGNTGELFF
TRBJ1-6	TRBV28	NA	NA	TGTGCCAGCAGGCCTACAGGGTATAATTCACCCCTCCACTTT	CASRPTGYNSPLHF